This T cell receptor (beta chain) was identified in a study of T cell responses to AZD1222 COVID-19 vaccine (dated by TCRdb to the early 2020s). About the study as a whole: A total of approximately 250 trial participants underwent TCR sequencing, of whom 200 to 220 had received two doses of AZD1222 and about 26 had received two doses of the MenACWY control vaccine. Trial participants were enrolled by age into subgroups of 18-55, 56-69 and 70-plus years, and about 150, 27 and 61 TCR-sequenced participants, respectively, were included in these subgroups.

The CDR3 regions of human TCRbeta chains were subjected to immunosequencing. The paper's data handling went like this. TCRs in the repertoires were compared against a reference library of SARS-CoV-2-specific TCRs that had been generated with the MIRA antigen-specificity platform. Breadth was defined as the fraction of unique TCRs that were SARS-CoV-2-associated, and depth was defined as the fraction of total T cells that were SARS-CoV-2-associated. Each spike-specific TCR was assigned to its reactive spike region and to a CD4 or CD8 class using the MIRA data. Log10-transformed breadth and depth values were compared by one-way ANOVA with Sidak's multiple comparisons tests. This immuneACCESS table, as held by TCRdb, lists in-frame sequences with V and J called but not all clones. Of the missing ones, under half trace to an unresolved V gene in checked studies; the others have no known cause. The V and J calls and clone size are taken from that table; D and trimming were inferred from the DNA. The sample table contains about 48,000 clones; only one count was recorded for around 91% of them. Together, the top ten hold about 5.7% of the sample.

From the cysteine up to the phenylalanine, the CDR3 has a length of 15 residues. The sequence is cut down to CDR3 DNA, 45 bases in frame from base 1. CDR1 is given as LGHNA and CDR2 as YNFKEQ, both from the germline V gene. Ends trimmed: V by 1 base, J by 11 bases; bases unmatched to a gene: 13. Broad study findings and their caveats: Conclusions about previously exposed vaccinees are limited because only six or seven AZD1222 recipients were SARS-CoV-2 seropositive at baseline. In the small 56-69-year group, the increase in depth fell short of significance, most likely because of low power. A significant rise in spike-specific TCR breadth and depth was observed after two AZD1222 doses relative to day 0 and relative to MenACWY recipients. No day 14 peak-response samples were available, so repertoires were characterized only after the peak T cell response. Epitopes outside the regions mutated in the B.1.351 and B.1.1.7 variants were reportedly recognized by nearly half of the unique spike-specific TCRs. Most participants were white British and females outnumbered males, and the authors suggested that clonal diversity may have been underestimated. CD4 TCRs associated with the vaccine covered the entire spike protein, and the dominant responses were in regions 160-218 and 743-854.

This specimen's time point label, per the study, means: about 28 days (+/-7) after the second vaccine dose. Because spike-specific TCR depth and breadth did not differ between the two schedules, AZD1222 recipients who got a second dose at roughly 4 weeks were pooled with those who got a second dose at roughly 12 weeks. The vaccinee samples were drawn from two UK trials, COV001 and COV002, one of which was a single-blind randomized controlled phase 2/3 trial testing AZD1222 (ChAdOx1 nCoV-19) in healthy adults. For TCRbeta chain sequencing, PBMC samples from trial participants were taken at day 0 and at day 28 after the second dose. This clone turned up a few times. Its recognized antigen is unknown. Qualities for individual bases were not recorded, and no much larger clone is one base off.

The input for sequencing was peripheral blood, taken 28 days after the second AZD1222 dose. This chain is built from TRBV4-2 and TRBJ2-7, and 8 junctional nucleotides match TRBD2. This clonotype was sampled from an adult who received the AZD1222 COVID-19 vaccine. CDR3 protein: CASSQGTSGSALEYF. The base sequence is TGTGCCAGCAGCCAAGGAACAAGCGGGAGTGCCCTAGAGTACTTC.